One sample yielded the 16 T cell receptor beta chains listed below, sequenced in a study of early stage breast cancer tumors. Sequenced by immunoSEQ multiplex PCR; TCRdb stores in-frame clones only, minus some. The repertoire holds some 48,000 clones, with approximately 80% as singletons. Sample: blood. These receptors were collected from a person in their fifties with breast cancer.

The chain has TRBV6-6 and TRBJ2-3; D is uncertain. CDR1 is MNHNY, CDR2 SVGAGI, per germline (reference sequence). Trimming stripped 3 bases from V and 0 bases from J, with 7 bases between. This CDR3 region has 14 residues. The CDR3 DNA follows: TGTGCCAGCAGTTATCAGCCTAGCACAGATACGCAGTATTTT. Its protein is CASSYQPSTDTQYF.

This sequence joins TRBV6-5 and TRBJ2-7; D not resolved. In germline, CDR1 is MNHEY, CDR2 SVGAGI. The CDR3 contains 12 residues. Trimming removed 0 bases from V and 5 bases from J, with 5 bases in between. The CDR3 sequence is CASSYSWDEQYF. Here the CDR3 DNA reads TGTGCCAGCAGTTACTCGTGGGACGAGCAGTACTTC.

J is TRBJ1-4 and V is TRBV6-5; no clear D gene. Trimming removed 5 bases from V and 4 bases from J, with 11 bases in between. The germline CDR1 and CDR2 sequences are MNHEY and SVGAGI. The CDR3 has 14 amino acids. CDR3 protein: CASSLKLGNEKLFF. The CDR3 DNA reads TGTGCCAGCAGTCTCAAGTTGGGTAATGAAAAACTGTTTTTT.

The chain joins TRBV11-2 to TRBJ2-1; 7 bases map to TRBD1. The CDR3 sequence is 12 residues long. J lost 8 bases, V lost 8 bases, and 6 bases had no gene match. Germline CDR1 reads SGHAT; CDR2 reads FQNNGV. The CDR3 region has the DNA TGTGCCAGCTTGGTGACAGGGCATGAGCAGTTCTTC. It specifies CASLVTGHEQFF.

The genes are TRBV5-4 and TRBJ1-6; D may be TRBD1 (6 bases). The germline V and J ends were trimmed by 0 bases and 4 bases, with 11 bases remaining between them. This CDR3 comprises 16 residues. Per germline, CDR1 SGHNT and CDR2 YYREEE (reference sequence). Written as DNA, the CDR3 is TGTGCCAGCAGCTTGGGGGGGGCAGCTTATAATTCACCCCTCCACTTT. It is translated as CASSLGGAAYNSPLHF.

V is TRBV7-9 and J is TRBJ2-1, with D possibly matching TRBD1 (5 bases). Trimming stripped 2 bases from V and 2 bases from J, with 7 bases between. The CDR3 spans 14 residues. Germline CDR1 SEHNR, CDR2 FQNEAQ (reference sequence). The CDR3 DNA reads TGTGCCAGCAGCTTACAGGGCACCTACAATGAGCAGTTCTTC. The encoded protein is CASSLQGTYNEQFF.

The rearrangement uses TRBV13 and TRBJ1-3; no clear D. V lost 5 bases to trimming and J lost 10 bases, with 9 bases between them. The CDR3 runs to 11 residues. In germline, CDR1 is PRHDT, CDR2 FYEKMQ (reference sequence). The CDR3, as DNA: TGTGCCAGCAGCCTCGCGGGGACCATATATTTT. It yields the protein CASSLAGTIYF.

The genes are TRBV5-5 and TRBJ2-5, with a tentative D call TRBD2 (5 bases). Germline assignment: CDR1 SGHKS and CDR2 YYEKEE (reference sequence). V dropped 2 bases and J dropped 1 base, with 9 bases sitting between them. The length of the CDR3 is 14 residues. CDR3 amino acids: CASSLSGFQETQYF. CDR3 DNA: TGTGCCAGCAGCTTATCGGGGTTCCAAGAGACCCAGTACTTC.

The chain couples TRBV7-9 to TRBJ1-3, with unresolved D. Germline V gives CDR1 SEHNR, CDR2 FQNEAQ (reference sequence). V lost 4 bases and J lost 0, with 13 bases in between. This CDR3 region has 16 residues. The CDR3 protein is CASSYEFTSSGNTIYF. Here the CDR3 DNA reads TGTGCCAGCAGCTACGAATTCACTAGCTCTGGAAACACCATATATTTT.

The gene calls are TRBV7-9 and TRBJ2-5, with 8 bases that match TRBD2. This CDR3 is 13 amino acids long. V shed 5 bases, J shed 1 base, and the junction held 0 bases outside the gene matches. The germline CDR1 and CDR2 sequences are SEHNR and FQNEAQ (reference sequence). The CDR3 sequence is CASSTSGQETQYF. The CDR3 nucleotides read TGTGCCAGCAGCACTAGCGGCCAAGAGACCCAGTACTTC.

This chain uses TRBV11-2 with TRBJ2-6; the match to TRBD2 covers 12 bases. Germline loops: CDR1 SGHAT, CDR2 FQNNGV. V was pared by 1 base and J by 2 bases, with 3 bases of the junction left unmatched. The CDR3 totals 18 residues. CDR3 in DNA: TGTGCCAGCAGCTTAGCACTAGCGGGGGGTGCTGGGGCCAACGTCCTGACTTTC. Protein: CASSLALAGGAGANVLTF.

This clone was observed a handful of times. The genes are TRBV7-2 and TRBJ2-5; unclear D gene. The CDR3 runs to 14 residues. From germline, CDR1 is SGHTA and CDR2 FQGNSA. The germline V and J ends were trimmed by 0 bases and 1 base, with 6 bases remaining between them. The CDR3 sequence: CASSLASSQETQYF. The DNA of the CDR3 is TGTGCCAGCAGCTTAGCTTCCAGCCAAGAGACCCAGTACTTC.

V gene TRBV6-6 combines with J gene TRBJ2-7; D is ambiguous. Germline V lookup: CDR1 MNHNY, CDR2 SVGAGI (reference sequence). The CDR3 has 12 amino acids. V lost 1 base and J 4 bases, leaving 5 bases between the germline ends. CDR3 bases: TGTGCCAGCAGTTACTATGGGTACGAGCAGTACTTC. This translates into CASSYYGYEQYF.

V and J are TRBV6-4 and TRBJ2-7, with TRBD2 matching over 10 bases. CDR3 length: 15 amino acids. CDR1 is MRHNA, CDR2 SNTAGT, per germline. V trimming: 3 bases; J trimming: 4 bases; junction bases outside the gene matches: 6. The CDR3 sequence: CASSEGTSGIYEQYF. The DNA for the CDR3 is TGTGCCAGCAGTGAGGGAACTAGCGGGATTTACGAGCAGTACTTC.

As to this clone: One end of the junction fails to match germline, which may point to a read error. The chain has TRBV7-7 and TRBJ2-5, with D possibly TRBD2 on 7 matching bases. In germline, CDR1 is SSHAT, CDR2 FNYEAQ (reference sequence). CDR3 length: 14 residues. CDR3 sequence: CASSFRGARETQYF. The CDR3 DNA sequence: TGTGCTAGCAGCTTCCGGGGGGCGCGGGAGACCCAGTACTTC.

This sequence joins TRBV29-1 and TRBJ1-4, with D possibly TRBD1 on 5 matching bases. CDR1 SQVTM and CDR2 ANQGSEA come from the germline V gene. The CDR3 totals 13 residues. The CDR3 reads CSLARDGNEKLFF. The CDR3 nucleotides are TGCAGTCTTGCCCGGGACGGAAATGAAAAACTGTTTTTT.